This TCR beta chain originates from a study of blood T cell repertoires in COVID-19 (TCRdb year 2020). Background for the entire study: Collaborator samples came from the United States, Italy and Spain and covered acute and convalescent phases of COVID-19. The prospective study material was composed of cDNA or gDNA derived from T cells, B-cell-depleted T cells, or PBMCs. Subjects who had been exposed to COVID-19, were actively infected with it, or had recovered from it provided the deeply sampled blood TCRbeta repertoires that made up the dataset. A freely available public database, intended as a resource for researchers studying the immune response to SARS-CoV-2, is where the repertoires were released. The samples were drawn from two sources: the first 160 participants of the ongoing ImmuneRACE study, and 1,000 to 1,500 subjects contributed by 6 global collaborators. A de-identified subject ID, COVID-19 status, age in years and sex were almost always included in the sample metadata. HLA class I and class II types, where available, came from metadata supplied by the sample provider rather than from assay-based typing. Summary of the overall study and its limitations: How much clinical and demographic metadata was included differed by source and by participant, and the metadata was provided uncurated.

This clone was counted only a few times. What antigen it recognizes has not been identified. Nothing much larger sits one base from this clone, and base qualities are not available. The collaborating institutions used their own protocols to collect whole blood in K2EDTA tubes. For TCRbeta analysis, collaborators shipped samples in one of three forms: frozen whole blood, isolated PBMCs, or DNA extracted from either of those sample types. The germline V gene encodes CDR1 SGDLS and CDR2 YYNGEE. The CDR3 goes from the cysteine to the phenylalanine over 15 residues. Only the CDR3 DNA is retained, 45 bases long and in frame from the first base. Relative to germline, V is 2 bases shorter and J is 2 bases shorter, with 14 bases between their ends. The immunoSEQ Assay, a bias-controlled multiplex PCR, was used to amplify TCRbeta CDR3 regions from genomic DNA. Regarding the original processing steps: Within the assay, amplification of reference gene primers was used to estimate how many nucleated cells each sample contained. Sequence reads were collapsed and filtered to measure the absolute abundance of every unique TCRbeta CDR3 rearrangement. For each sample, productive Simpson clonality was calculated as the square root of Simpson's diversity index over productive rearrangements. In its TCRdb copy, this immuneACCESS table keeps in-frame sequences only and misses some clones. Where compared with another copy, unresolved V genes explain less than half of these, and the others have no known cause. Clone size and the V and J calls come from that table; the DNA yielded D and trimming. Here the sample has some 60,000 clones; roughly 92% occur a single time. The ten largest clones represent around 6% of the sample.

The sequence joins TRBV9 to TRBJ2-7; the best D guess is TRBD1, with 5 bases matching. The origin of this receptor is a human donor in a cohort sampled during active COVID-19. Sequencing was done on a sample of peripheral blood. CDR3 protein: CASSVSGQDTYEQYF. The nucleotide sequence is TGTGCCAGCAGCGTGAGTGGGCAGGACACCTACGAGCAGTACTTC.